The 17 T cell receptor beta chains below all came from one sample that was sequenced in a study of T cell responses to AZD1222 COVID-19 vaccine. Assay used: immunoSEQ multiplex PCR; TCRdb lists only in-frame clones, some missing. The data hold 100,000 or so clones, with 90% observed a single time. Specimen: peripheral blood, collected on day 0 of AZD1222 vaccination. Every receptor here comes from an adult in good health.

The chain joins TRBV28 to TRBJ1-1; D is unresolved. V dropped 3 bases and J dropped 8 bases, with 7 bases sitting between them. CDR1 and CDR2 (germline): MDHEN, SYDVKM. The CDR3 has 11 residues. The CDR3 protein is CASSLGREAFF. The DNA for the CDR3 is TGTGCCAGCAGTTTGGGTCGGGAAGCTTTCTTT.

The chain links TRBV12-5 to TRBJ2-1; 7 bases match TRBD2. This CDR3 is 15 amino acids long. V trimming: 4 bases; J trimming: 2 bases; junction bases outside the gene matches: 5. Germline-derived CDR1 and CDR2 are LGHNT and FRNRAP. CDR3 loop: CASGYGAGAYNEQFF. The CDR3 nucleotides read TGTGCTAGTGGTTATGGGGCGGGGGCCTACAATGAGCAGTTCTTC.

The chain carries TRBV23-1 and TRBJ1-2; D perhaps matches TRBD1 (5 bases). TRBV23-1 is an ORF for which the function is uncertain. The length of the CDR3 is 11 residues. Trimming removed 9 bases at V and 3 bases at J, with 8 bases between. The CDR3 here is CARGTDYGYTF. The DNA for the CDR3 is TGCGCCAGAGGGACGGACTATGGCTACACCTTC.

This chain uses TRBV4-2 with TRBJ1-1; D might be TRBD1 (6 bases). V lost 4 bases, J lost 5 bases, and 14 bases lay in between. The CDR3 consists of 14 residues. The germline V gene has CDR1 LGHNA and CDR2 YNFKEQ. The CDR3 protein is CASSLHYRETEAFF. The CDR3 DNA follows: TGTGCCAGCAGCCTTCATTACAGGGAAACTGAAGCTTTCTTT.

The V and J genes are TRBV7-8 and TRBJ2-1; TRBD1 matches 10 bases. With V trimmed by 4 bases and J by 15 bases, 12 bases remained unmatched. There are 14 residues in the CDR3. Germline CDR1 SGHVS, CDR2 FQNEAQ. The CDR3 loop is CASSSPGQRDRGFF. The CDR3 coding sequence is TGTGCCAGCAGCTCCCCGGGCCAGCGGGACAGGGGGTTCTTC.

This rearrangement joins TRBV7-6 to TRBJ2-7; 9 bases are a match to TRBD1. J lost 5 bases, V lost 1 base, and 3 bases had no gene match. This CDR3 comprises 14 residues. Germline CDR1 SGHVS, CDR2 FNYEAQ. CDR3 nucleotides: TGTGCCAGCAGCTTAGTGGGGACAGGGAACGAGCAGTACTTC. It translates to CASSLVGTGNEQYF.

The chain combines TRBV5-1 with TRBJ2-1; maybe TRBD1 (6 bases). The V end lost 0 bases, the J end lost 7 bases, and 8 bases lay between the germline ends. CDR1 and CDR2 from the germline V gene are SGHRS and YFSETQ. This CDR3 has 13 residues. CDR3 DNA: TGCGCCAGCAGCTTGGGTACAGGGAATGAGCAGTTCTTC. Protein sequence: CASSLGTGNEQFF. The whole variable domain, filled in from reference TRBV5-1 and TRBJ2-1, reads KAGVTQTPRYLIKTRGQQVTLSCSPISGHRSVSWYQQTPGQGLQFLFEYFSETQRNKGNFPGRFSGRQFSNSRSEMNVSTLELGDSALYLCASSLGTGNEQFFGPGTRLTVL.

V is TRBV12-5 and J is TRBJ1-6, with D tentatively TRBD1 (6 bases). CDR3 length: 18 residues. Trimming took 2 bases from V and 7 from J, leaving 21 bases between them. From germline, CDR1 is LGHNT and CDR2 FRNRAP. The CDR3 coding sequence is TGTGCTAGTGGTTTGCCCGGTCCCATCCGGGACAACAATTCACCCCTCCACTTT. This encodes CASGLPGPIRDNNSPLHF.

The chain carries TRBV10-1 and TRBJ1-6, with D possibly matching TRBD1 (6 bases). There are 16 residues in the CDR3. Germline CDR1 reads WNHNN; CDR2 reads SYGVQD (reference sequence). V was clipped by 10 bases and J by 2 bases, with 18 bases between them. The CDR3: CAIPPTGPTYNSPLHF. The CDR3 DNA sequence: TGCGCCATCCCGCCCACAGGGCCAACCTATAATTCACCCCTCCACTTT.

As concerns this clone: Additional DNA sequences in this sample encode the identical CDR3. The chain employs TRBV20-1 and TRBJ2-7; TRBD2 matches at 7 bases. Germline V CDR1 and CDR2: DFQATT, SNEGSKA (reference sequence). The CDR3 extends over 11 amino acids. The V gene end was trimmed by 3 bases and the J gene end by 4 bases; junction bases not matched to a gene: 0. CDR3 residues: CSARGGYEQYF. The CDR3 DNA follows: TGCAGTGCTAGGGGAGGGTACGAGCAGTACTTC.

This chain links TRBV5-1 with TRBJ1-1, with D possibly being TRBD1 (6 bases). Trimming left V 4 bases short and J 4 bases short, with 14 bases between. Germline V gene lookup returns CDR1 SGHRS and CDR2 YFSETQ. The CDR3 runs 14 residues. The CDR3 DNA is TGCGCCAGCAGCGAGGACAGCCGCATCACTGAAGCTTTCTTT. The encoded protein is CASSEDSRITEAFF.

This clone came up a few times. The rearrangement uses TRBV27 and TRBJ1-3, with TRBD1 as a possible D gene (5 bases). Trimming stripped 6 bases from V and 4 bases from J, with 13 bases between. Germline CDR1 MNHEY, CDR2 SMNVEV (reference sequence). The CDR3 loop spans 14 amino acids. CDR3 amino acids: CASRSQGSGNTIYF. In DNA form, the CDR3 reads TGTGCCAGCAGATCCCAGGGTTCCGGAAACACCATATATTTT.

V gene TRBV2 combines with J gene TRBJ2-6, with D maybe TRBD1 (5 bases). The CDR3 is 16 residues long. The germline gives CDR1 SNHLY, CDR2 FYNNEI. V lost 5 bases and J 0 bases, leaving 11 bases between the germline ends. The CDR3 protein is CASSSDSRSGANVLTF. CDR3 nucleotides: TGTGCCAGCAGTTCTGACAGCCGCTCTGGGGCCAACGTCCTGACTTTC.

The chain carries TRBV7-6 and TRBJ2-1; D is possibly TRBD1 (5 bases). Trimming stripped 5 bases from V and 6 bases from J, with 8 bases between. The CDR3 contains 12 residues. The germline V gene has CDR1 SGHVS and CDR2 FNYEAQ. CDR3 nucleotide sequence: TGTGCCAGCAGCCAAGACAGCAATGAGCAGTTCTTC. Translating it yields CASSQDSNEQFF.

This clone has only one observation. In nucleotides, the CDR3 is TGTGCCAGCAGTTTAAGGACGGAGGGCGGGGAGCTGTTTTTT. Amino acids: CASSLRTEGGELFF. This sequence joins TRBV27 and TRBJ2-2; TRBD2 might be the D (6 bases). CDR1 and CDR2 (germline): MNHEY, SMNVEV (reference sequence). The length of the CDR3 is 14 residues. V was shortened by 2 bases and J by 7 bases, with 11 bases between the two germline ends.

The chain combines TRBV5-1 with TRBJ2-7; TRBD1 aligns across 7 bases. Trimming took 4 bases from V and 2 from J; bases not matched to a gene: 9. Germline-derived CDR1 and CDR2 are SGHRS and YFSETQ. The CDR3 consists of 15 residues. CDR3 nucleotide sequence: TGCGCCAGCAGCCCTCGACAGGGTACAACCTACGAGCAGTACTTC. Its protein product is CASSPRQGTTYEQYF.

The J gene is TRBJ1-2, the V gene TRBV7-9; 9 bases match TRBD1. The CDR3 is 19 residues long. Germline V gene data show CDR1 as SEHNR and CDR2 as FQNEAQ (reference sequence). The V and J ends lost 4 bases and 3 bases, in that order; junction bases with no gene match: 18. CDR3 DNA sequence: TGTGCCAGCAGCTCCAGTATCGGCCTGCGTCGACAGGGGGACTATGGCTACACCTTC. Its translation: CASSSSIGLRRQGDYGYTF. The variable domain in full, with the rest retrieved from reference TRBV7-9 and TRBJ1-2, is DTGVSQNPRHKITKRGQNVTFRCDPISEHNRLYWYRQTLGQGPEFLTYFQNEAQLEKSRLLSDRFSAERPKGSFSTLEIQRTEQGDSAMYLCASSSSIGLRRQGDYGYTFGSGTRLTVV.